A selection of T cell receptor beta chains follows, all from one sample in a study of T cells in Graves' hyperthyroidism and ophthalmopathy. In TCRdb, the multiplex PCR reads were re-called with MiXCR into one record per CDR3 protein. The table lists 300,000 to 400,000 distinct CDR3 sequences, about 14% of them singletons. Specimen: blood. All receptors come from a young woman with Graves' ophthalmopathy. The CDR3 runs from the conserved cysteine through the conserved F or W. A D gene is named only where the DNA matches it firmly. Some rows mark clone size as missing; the rest say once, few, many or name a class of expanded clone.

clone_size d_call v_call cdr3_aa
many NA TRBV27 CASSLTRGTEAFF
many NA TRBV3-1 CASSQRLPGTGELFF
few TRBD1 TRBV3-1 CASGDSQETQYF
many NA TRBV7-2 CASSLGSGYAEAFF
many TRBD2 TRBV11-2 CASIRRGGRINETQYF
many NA TRBV5-6 CASSWSPISSGNTIYF
NA NA TRBV12-5 CASGLVEETQYF
many NA TRBV2 CASSRSTGDTQYF
NA TRBD2 TRBV7-2 CASSLAPLLAGAPDTQYF
NA NA TRBV6-9 CASSYAGAQDEQFF
many TRBD2 TRBV28 CASSLWGTSGGGIAKNIQYF
NA NA TRBV7-9 CASSLVPLLVTTDTQYF
many TRBD1 TRBV20-1 CSVSGTALQETQYF
many TRBD2 TRBV6-1 CASSVIGRGGADYNEQFF
many NA TRBV12-3/TRBV12-4 CASSGGRQMNTEAFF
many NA TRBV9 CASSVAASGYNEQFF
few NA TRBV12-3/TRBV12-4 CASSFWGGSYNSPLHF
many TRBD1 TRBV11-2 CASRSGGLNIQYF
many TRBD1 TRBV6-5 CASSYSTGGYTF
many TRBD2 TRBV28 CASSFQLAGAYEQYF
NA NA TRBV9 CASSSAGAYGNEKLFF
many TRBD2 TRBV20-1 CSAKGLAGRNEQFF
few NA TRBV6-1 CASSAEAPASWAGELFF
NA NA TRBV19 CASERGDTQYF
many TRBD1 TRBV12-5 CASGEKTGSYGYTF